This entry concerns a single T cell receptor beta chain. This clone appeared once. Its specific antigen is unknown. It has no much larger one-base neighbor in the sample; base qualities were not kept. Participants were included only if at least one PBMC sample before ART initiation and at least two post-ART samples were available. All participants with HIV were treated in the United States of America. Cryopreserved samples of about 0.9-11 million PBMC were thawed and washed before DNA extraction. At the time of the earliest PBMC sample, participants with HIV were aged between roughly 23 and 60 years. PBMC samples from each participant spanned 1-4 timepoints before ART initiation and 2-8 timepoints after ART initiation, with a median of 7 samples. For every participant, serial HIV viral load, CD4+ T-cell count, ART history and demographic data were obtained. Using a Qiagen kit on a QIAcube, genomic DNA was extracted from unsorted PBMC, with samples processed in batches of 12.

This entry is derived from a study of long-term antiretroviral therapy in people with HIV (dated by TCRdb to 2022 to 2024). For context, the study as a whole: The earliest samples were collected approximately a decade before the 2015 WHO recommendation for immediate ART, a period when ART was typically delayed until CD4 counts fell. A retrospective serial study tested whether changes in peripheral blood TRB repertoire composition and diversity were associated with ART initiation and durable HIV suppression. A total of fewer than 200 cryopreserved PBMC samples were contributed to the cohort by 30 adults with confirmed HIV infection, with samples collected serially over a mean of approximately 6 years (range 1-12). Of the roughly 27 participants with HIV, more than 10 were female. No cross-contamination during QIAcube processing turned up in test extractions that ran a monoclonal T-cell line alongside more than 30 polyclonal samples.

Sequencing of the TRB variable region was done with the immunoSEQ hsTCRB v3.0 assay at survey level resolution. TRB sequencing targeted a depth of about 40,000-50,000 T-cell genomes per sample. An Illumina MiSeq with a v3 150-cycle kit was used to sequence the pooled TRB libraries. Concerning the study's data processing: Repertoire analysis ran in R within a reproducible Nextflow workflow covering QC, data transformation and analysis. LymphoSeq2, an R package for exploring AIRR-Seq data, was used to implement the custom analyses. Several samples that yielded fewer than 5000 total TRB sequences were excluded, so that fewer than 250 HIV repertoires were analyzed. Among the roughly 200 retained HIV repertoires, 55 to 65 were collected before ART initiation and 120 to 140 were collected after ART initiation. Each repertoire was downsampled to 5000 TRB nucleotide sequences, and summary statistics were averaged across 100 downsampling iterations. The analysis kept only TRB sequences whose CDR3 regions were at least seven amino acids long. Diversity was measured with a Shannon entropy-derived clonality score and the Gini coefficient. In the repertoire networks, any two of the top 5000 CDR3 amino acid sequences were connected whenever the two sequences differed by an edit distance of one. Antigen specificity groups and MHC restriction were predicted for TRB CDR3 amino acid sequences with GLIPH2. To flag known associations with CMV, EBV, HIV or tissue antigens, CDR3 amino acid sequences were compared against VDJdb and McPAS-TCR. Pre-ART, post-ART and control groups were compared with Wilcoxon signed-rank tests and Holm-Bonferroni correction. TCRdb carries this immuneACCESS record with in-frame sequences only. Its versions omit some clonotypes, under half of them owing to an unresolved V gene in the studies checked, with the rest unexplained. V and J calls and clone size are those listed in that table; D and trimming were worked out from the DNA. Counted in this sample were 38,000 or so clones; about 94% of them appeared once. Around 2.1% of the sample rests with the top ten.

On the study overall, not on this receptor specifically: Limited PBMC availability meant only the TCR beta chain was sequenced, without alpha chain pairing. Samples dated from about 2003 to 2018, and the ART regimens used may be less effective than current ones. At every time point, the repertoire was dominated by expanded TRB clones first identified before ART initiation, although this dominance fluctuated and, in many PLHIV, declined after ART. A significant increase in TRB diversity was found to be associated with ART initiation, although TRB diversity was observed to remain significantly below that of transplant donor controls even after long-term ART. Compared with controls, HIV repertoires had narrower CDR3 length ranges, and the network structure pointed to an antigen-experienced repertoire that shifted only slightly toward naive after ART. Inferences about post-ART repertoire changes are limited because no data were available on ART adherence, viral resistance or therapy changes. Unsorted PBMC were profiled instead of sorted CD4+ and CD8+ T cells because pre-ART samples had limited cell numbers.

This specimen was unsorted PBMCs, taken roughly 9.4 years after starting antiretroviral therapy. The receptor's source is a man aged 25 to 40 with HIV.

The CDR3 sequence is CASSAGGSSGYTF. The bases are TGTGCCAGCAGTGCTGGAGGGTCGAGCGGCTACACCTTC. The chain links TRBV2 with TRBJ1-2, with the D gene not confidently named. A distance of 14 bases separates the germline ends of V and J, which lose 4 bases and 8 bases respectively. Based on the germline V gene, the CDR1 and CDR2 sequences are SNHLY and FYNNEI. Counted from cysteine to phenylalanine, this CDR3 has 13 amino acids. The retained sequence is limited to the CDR3, 39 bases, with the frame set at the first base.